The 22 T cell receptor beta chains listed next were all sequenced from one sample in a study of a mutant IDH1 vaccine in newly diagnosed glioma. These receptors' antigens are unknown. The protocol was immunoSEQ multiplex PCR, while the TCRdb copy is restricted to in-frame clones and leaves out a portion. The data contain about 38,000 clones, approximately 80% of them singletons. The time point was: week 5, during vaccination. Mutant IDH1 20-mer peptide, at 300 ug, made up each vaccine dose, with topical imiquimod. This specimen consisted of PBMCs, obtained from a glioma patient whose treatment included an IDH1 peptide vaccine. These TCRs come from a man aged 40-55 years with glioma.

This clone was detected only a few times. The chain carries TRBV6-1 and TRBJ2-1; D unresolved. The germline CDR1 and CDR2 sequences are MNHNS and SASEGT. The CDR3 contains 10 residues. Between the trimmed V and J ends, which lost 4 bases and 10 bases, there was a span of 5 bases. The chain's CDR3 is CASSVREQFF. In DNA, the CDR3 is TGTGCCAGCAGTGTCAGGGAGCAGTTCTTC.

The chain has TRBV18 and TRBJ1-2; D may be TRBD1 (5 bases). The germline gives CDR1 KGHSH, CDR2 LQKENI. V was shortened by 0 bases and J by 1 base, with 21 bases between the two germline ends. The CDR3 is 19 residues long. The CDR3 sequence is CASSPPPRSGPLLNYGYTF. The CDR3 DNA follows: TGTGCCAGCTCACCACCGCCTCGTTCAGGGCCGCTCCTTAACTATGGCTACACCTTC. Looking up the rest from reference TRBV18 and TRBJ1-2 gives the full variable domain: NAGVMQNPRHLVRRRGQEARLRCSPMKGHSHVYWYRQLPEEGLKFMVYLQKENIIDESGMPKERFSAEFPKEGPSILRIQQVVRGDSAAYFCASSPPPRSGPLLNYGYTFGSGTRLTVV.

The chain carries TRBV5-1 and TRBJ2-7, with TRBD2 matching over 7 bases. This CDR3 is built from 14 residues. Germline V gene lookup returns CDR1 SGHRS and CDR2 YFSETQ. V gave up 0 bases and J gave up 7 bases; unmatched junction bases: 7. The CDR3: CASSLDWGGREQYF. In nucleotides, the CDR3 is TGCGCCAGCAGCTTGGATTGGGGGGGGAGAGAGCAGTACTTC.

V is TRBV5-5 and J is TRBJ2-7; D might be TRBD1 (6 bases). There are 18 residues in the CDR3. The V end lost 4 bases, the J end lost 0 bases, and 23 bases lay between the germline ends. CDR1 SGHKS and CDR2 YYEKEE come from the germline V gene (reference sequence). The DNA for the CDR3 is TGTGCCAGCAGCAAATGGGGGTCCGGGACACAACGCTCCTACGAGCAGTACTTC. The encoded protein is CASSKWGSGTQRSYEQYF.

The rearrangement joins TRBV4-1 to TRBJ1-3, with a weak D call TRBD1 (5 bases). CDR3 length: 18 amino acids. The germline V gene has CDR1 MGHRA and CDR2 YSYEKL. V was trimmed by 1 base and J by 0 bases, leaving 16 bases between them. In nucleotides, the CDR3 is TGCGCCAGCAGCCAAGTGGGAAGGGGCAGAGACTCTGGAAACACCATATATTTT. Amino acid sequence: CASSQVGRGRDSGNTIYF.

The V and J genes are TRBV5-1 and TRBJ2-7; TRBD1 matches at 9 bases. With V trimmed by 0 bases and J by 3 bases, 4 bases remained unmatched. Germline loops: CDR1 SGHRS, CDR2 YFSETQ. CDR3 size: 15 residues. The CDR3, as DNA: TGCGCCAGCAGCTTGGCCGGGGGACAGGGCTACGAGCAGTACTTC. Translated, it gives CASSLAGGQGYEQYF.

The chain is built from TRBV6-5 and TRBJ1-3; 9 nucleotides line up with TRBD1. CDR1 and CDR2 from the germline V gene are MNHEY and SVGAGI. Losses at the gene ends were 6 bases for V and 0 bases for J; bases not matched to a gene: 3. CDR3 length: 15 residues. Here the CDR3 DNA reads TGTGCCAGCAGGCGGACAGGGGACTCTGGAAACACCATATATTTT. Translation gives CASRRTGDSGNTIYF.

This clone occurred once. This rearrangement joins TRBV4-1 to TRBJ2-6; TRBD2 matches 7 bases. Germline CDR1 is MGHRA and CDR2 is YSYEKL. V lost 1 base, J lost 2 bases, and 5 bases stayed unmatched. CDR3 length: 17 amino acids. The CDR3, as DNA: TGCGCCAGCAGCCAAGGGACAACTAGCGCTGGGGCCAACGTCCTGACTTTC. It specifies CASSQGTTSAGANVLTF.

The rearrangement uses TRBV10-1 and TRBJ2-3, with no clear D. The CDR3 covers 13 residues. Germline V CDR1 and CDR2: WNHNN, SYGVQD (reference sequence). V was pared by 3 bases and J by 6 bases, with 10 bases between. The DNA of the CDR3 is TGCGCCAGCAGTGATTCCAGTTCCGATACGCAGTATTTT. Translating gives CASSDSSSDTQYF.

This chain uses TRBV6-5 with TRBJ1-2; a weak D match, TRBD1 (6 bases). V dropped 4 bases and J dropped 1 base, with 10 bases sitting between them. Germline V gene lookup returns CDR1 MNHEY and CDR2 SVGAGI. The CDR3 has 14 amino acids. The CDR3 DNA follows: TGTGCCAGCAGTTCCCAACAGGGTAACTATGGCTACACCTTC. Translating it yields CASSSQQGNYGYTF.

The chain joins TRBV27 to TRBJ1-3; TRBD1 matches 7 bases. This CDR3 is built from 17 residues. V was pared by 6 bases and J by 6 bases, with 17 bases of the junction left unmatched. The germline gives CDR1 MNHEY, CDR2 SMNVEV (reference sequence). For the CDR3, the DNA is TGTGCCAGCAGCCCATACGGTCGACAGGGAAAACAAAACACCATATATTTT. Protein product: CASSPYGRQGKQNTIYF.

The chain is built from TRBV6-5 and TRBJ2-3, with D uncertain. There are 11 residues in the CDR3. Between the trimmed V and J ends, which lost 1 base and 5 bases, there was a span of 1 base. The germline gives CDR1 MNHEY, CDR2 SVGAGI. CDR3 region: CASSYLDTQYF. CDR3 in DNA: TGTGCCAGCAGTTACTTAGATACGCAGTATTTT.

The J gene is TRBJ2-5, the V gene TRBV29-1, with a weak D call TRBD1 (5 bases). The V gene's germline CDR1 is SQVTM and CDR2 ANQGSEA. This CDR3 contains 13 residues. V lost 4 bases and J 0 bases, leaving 9 bases between the germline ends. The CDR3 is CSVGAGNQETQYF. In DNA, the CDR3 is TGCAGCGTTGGAGCAGGGAACCAAGAGACCCAGTACTTC.

The sample holds a few counts of this clone. The V and J genes are TRBV30 and TRBJ2-5, with D perhaps TRBD1 or TRBD2 (5 bases each). Trimming removed 7 bases from V and 4 bases from J, with 13 bases in between. The CDR3 is 12 residues long. Germline CDR1 and CDR2: GTSNPN and SVGIG (reference sequence). The DNA of the CDR3 is TGTGCCTCGGGGCCGGGTGGAGAGACCCAGTACTTC. Residues: CASGPGGETQYF.

The chain carries TRBV11-2 and TRBJ1-4; D remains unclear. Germline loops: CDR1 SGHAT, CDR2 FQNNGV. Between the trimmed V and J ends, which lost 5 bases and 8 bases, there was a span of 18 bases. The CDR3 has 15 residues. The CDR3: CASSPSSTSSEKLFF. In DNA form, the CDR3 reads TGTGCCAGCAGCCCATCGTCTACGAGTTCCGAAAAACTGTTTTTT.

The CDR3 nucleotides read TGTGCTAGTGGTTTGGTGAGACTTGGACTAGCTGCCGGGGAGCTGTTTTTT. Residues: CASGLVRLGLAAGELFF. The chain has TRBV12-5 and TRBJ2-2; TRBD2 agrees at 8 bases. With V trimmed by 0 bases and J by 6 bases, 9 bases remained unmatched. The CDR3 length is 17 residues. The germline V gene encodes CDR1 LGHNT and CDR2 FRNRAP.

V usage is TRBV6-1 and J usage is TRBJ1-1; no firm D call. CDR1 is MNHNS and CDR2 is SASEGT in the germline V gene. V was shortened by 8 bases and J by 0 bases, with 10 bases between the two germline ends. CDR3 length equals 13 residues. CDR3 residues: CASSPRLNTEAFF. In DNA form, the CDR3 reads TGTGCCAGCTCCCCGCGATTGAACACTGAAGCTTTCTTT.

In this sample, this clone turned up once. The gene calls are TRBV6-6 and TRBJ2-2; TRBD1 matches at 8 bases. The CDR3 length is 15 residues. Germline CDR1 reads MNHNY; CDR2 reads SVGAGI (reference sequence). V trimming: 6 bases; J trimming: 3 bases; junction bases outside the gene matches: 6. CDR3 DNA sequence: TGTGCCAGCAGACGAACAGGGGGAGACACCGGGGAGCTGTTTTTT. It is translated as CASRRTGGDTGELFF.

J is TRBJ1-2 and V is TRBV5-1; 7 bases match TRBD1. This CDR3 has 15 residues. J lost 8 bases, V lost 3 bases, and 13 bases had no gene match. Germline V lookup: CDR1 SGHRS, CDR2 YFSETQ. CDR3 nucleotide sequence: TGCGCCAGCAGCTCCACCCCTGACAGGGCGGCGGGCTACACCTTC. Encoded protein: CASSSTPDRAAGYTF.

This rearrangement joins TRBV18 to TRBJ2-7; TRBD1 might be the D (5 bases). Germline lookup yields CDR1 KGHSH and CDR2 LQKENI. The CDR3 contains 13 residues. V was trimmed by 4 bases and J by 3 bases, leaving 10 bases between them. The CDR3 bases are TGTGCCAGCTCACGAGGACACGGCTACGAGCAGTACTTC. Its translation is CASSRGHGYEQYF.

V is TRBV7-6 and J is TRBJ2-2; D is unresolved. Trimming cost V 3 bases and J 4 bases, with 6 bases left between them. The CDR3 has 13 residues. The germline V gene has CDR1 SGHVS and CDR2 FNYEAQ. CDR3 sequence reads: CASSFGVTGELFF. The CDR3 DNA is TGTGCCAGCAGCTTTGGGGTCACCGGGGAGCTGTTTTTT.

This rearrangement joins TRBV5-1 to TRBJ2-5; TRBD1 might be the D (5 bases). CDR3 length equals 14 residues. Per germline, CDR1 SGHRS and CDR2 YFSETQ. Trimming pared 0 bases from V and 3 bases from J, leaving 9 bases between. Here the CDR3 DNA reads TGCGCCAGCAGCTTGGTTCCAGGGAAAGAGACCCAGTACTTC. Amino acids: CASSLVPGKETQYF.